This passage covers 32 T cell receptor beta chains from one sample sequenced in a study of T cell repertoires in cytomegalovirus infection. Each CDR3 protein gets one entry after TCRdb re-called the reads with MiXCR. This sample has approximately 500,000 distinct CDR3 sequences; 16% occur once, and the top ten carry roughly a quarter. Sequencing was performed on CD8+ T cells from PBMCs. These TCRs come from a human donor in good health (CMV status not recorded). Some clones in this sample may be carry-over from other donors' samples.

As regards this clonotype: A read error may be the cause here, since a much bigger clone is one base away. The V gene is TRBV6-5, the J gene TRBJ1-5; 8 bases are a match to TRBD1. CDR3 length: 16 residues. Germline V gives CDR1 MNHEY, CDR2 SVGAGI. The CDR3 spells CASSLAGQGSNQLQHF. As DNA, the CDR3 is TGTGCCAGCAGTTTAGCCGGACAGGGAAGCAATCAGCTCCAGCATTTT.

This clonotype has at least ten counts. The rearrangement joins TRBV7-9 to TRBJ2-1; 12 bases line up with TRBD2. The length of the CDR3 is 16 residues. CDR1 is SEHNR, CDR2 FQNEAQ, per germline (reference sequence). J gave up 6 bases and V 5 bases, and 8 bases lay outside the gene matches. Here the CDR3 DNA reads TGTGCCAGCAGCGCACGGACTAGCGGGAAGCGCAATGAGCAGTTCTTC. Translated: CASSARTSGKRNEQFF.

Many counts were recorded for this clonotype. The chain recombines TRBV27 with TRBJ1-4, with D tentatively TRBD1 (5 bases). CDR3 length: 14 residues. Looked up from germline, CDR1 is MNHEY and CDR2 is SMNVEV (reference sequence). Trimming removed 5 bases at V and 8 bases at J, with 15 bases between. Here the CDR3 reads CASSPRAGKEKLFF. CDR3 bases: TGTGCCAGCAGTCCCAGGGCGGGAAAGGAAAAACTGTTTTTT.

This clonotype has a count of ten or more. The DNA is omitted, as the CDR3 cannot be located on it reliably, and the CDR3 follows TCRdb's listing. The chain links TRBV7-6 to TRBJ2-7; the listed D gene, TRBD2, was not tested against the DNA. The length of the CDR3 is 17 amino acids, counting both ends. The V gene's germline CDR1 is SGHVS and CDR2 FNYEAQ. CDR3 loop: CASSDAAARGGSYEQYF.

V and J are TRBV13 and TRBJ1-2; no definite D call. The CDR3 runs 15 residues. Per the germline V gene, CDR1 is PRHDT and CDR2 is FYEKMQ (reference sequence). V was shortened by 1 base and J by 3 bases, with 12 bases between the two germline ends. The DNA of the CDR3 is TGTGCCAGCAGCTTAGAAGATCGGGCCTACTATGGCTACACCTTC. This translates into CASSLEDRAYYGYTF.

This clonotype was detected ten times or more. The rearrangement uses TRBV7-3 and TRBJ2-7, with TRBD1 identical over 12 bases. This CDR3 has 15 residues. Trimming took 5 bases from V and 7 from J; bases not matched to a gene: 9. The germline V gene encodes CDR1 SGHTA and CDR2 FQGTGA. CDR3 sequence: CASSPIGTGGEEQYF. As DNA, the CDR3 is TGTGCCAGCAGCCCCATCGGGACAGGGGGCGAGGAGCAGTACTTC.

J is TRBJ2-7 and V is TRBV9; 7 nucleotides line up with TRBD1. V dropped 3 bases and J dropped 6; count of bases not matched to a gene: 9. The germline V gene encodes CDR1 SGDLS and CDR2 YYNGEE. There are 14 residues in the CDR3. CDR3 region: CASSGGQELSEQYF. DNA for the CDR3: TGTGCCAGCAGCGGAGGACAGGAACTTTCCGAGCAGTACTTC.

The chain carries TRBV3-1 and TRBJ1-2; D is unclear. CDR1 LGHDT and CDR2 YNNKEL come from the germline V gene (reference sequence). The CDR3 runs to 15 residues. Trimming took 0 bases from V and 8 from J, leaving 16 bases between them. In nucleotides, the CDR3 is TGTGCCAGCAGCCAAGATATTACGGCCCGGCGAGGCTACACCTTC. Translating gives CASSQDITARRGYTF. The whole variable domain, filled in from reference TRBV3-1 and TRBJ1-2, reads DTAVSQTPKYLVTQMGNDKSIKCEQNLGHDTMYWYKQDSKKFLKIMFSYNNKELIINETVPNRFSPKSPDKAHLNLHINSLELGDSAVYFCASSQDITARRGYTFGSGTRLTVV.

This clonotype has at least ten counts. The V call is TRBV7-6, the J call TRBJ2-7; 11 positions match TRBD1. Germline CDR1 is SGHVS and CDR2 is FNYEAQ. Trimming at V came to 3 bases and at J to 2 bases, leaving 3 bases not matched to a gene. This CDR3 has 15 residues. The chain's CDR3 is CASSFGTGGTYEQYF. The CDR3 coding sequence is TGTGCCAGCAGCTTTGGGACAGGGGGGACCTACGAGCAGTACTTC.

This clonotype was counted at least ten times. This rearrangement joins TRBV19 to TRBJ2-1; 10 positions agree with TRBD2. Trimming removed 7 bases from V and 4 bases from J; junction bases left unmatched: 16. Germline-derived CDR1 and CDR2 are LNHDA and SQIVND (reference sequence). The CDR3 is 18 residues long. Here the CDR3 DNA reads TGTGCCAGTACCCAACCGGGAGCGGGGGGGCCGGGGTACAATGAGCAGTTCTTC. It specifies CASTQPGAGGPGYNEQFF. Complete variable domain (other parts from reference TRBV19 and TRBJ2-1): DGGITQSPKYLFRKEGQNVTLSCEQNLNHDAMYWYRQDPGQGLRLIYYSQIVNDFQKGDIAEGYSVSREKKESFPLTVTSAQKNPTAFYLCASTQPGAGGPGYNEQFFGPGTRLTVL.

V gene TRBV4-2 combines with J gene TRBJ2-4; D remains unclear. The germline V gene has CDR1 LGHNA and CDR2 YNFKEQ. The V and J ends lost 1 base and 8 bases respectively, with 12 bases between them. This CDR3 contains 14 residues. Written as DNA, the CDR3 is TGTGCCAGCAGCCAAGGCAATGGGCTAGACATTCAGTACTTC. Amino acid sequence: CASSQGNGLDIQYF.

With respect to this clonotype: A read error may account for a junction end that differs from germline. V usage is TRBV19 and J usage is TRBJ2-7, with 7 bases lining up with TRBD1. The CDR3 loop spans 14 amino acids. CDR1 LNHDA and CDR2 SQIVND come from the germline V gene (reference sequence). The CDR3 nucleotides are TGTGCCGGTAGTCAGGGGGACCGCTCCTACGAGCAGTACTTC. Its protein product is CAGSQGDRSYEQYF.

This clonotype occurred many times. The rearrangement uses TRBV7-9 and TRBJ2-5, with 7 bases fitting TRBD1. Per the germline V gene, CDR1 is SEHNR and CDR2 is FQNEAQ (reference sequence). The CDR3 sequence is 16 residues long. The V and J ends lost 5 bases and 1 base, in that order; junction bases with no gene match: 10. The CDR3 is CASSPPEPGGQETQYF. The CDR3 DNA sequence: TGTGCCAGCAGCCCCCCCGAACCAGGGGGCCAAGAGACCCAGTACTTC.

The chain links TRBV19 to TRBJ1-1; 9 bases are shared with TRBD1. Germline V lookup: CDR1 LNHDA, CDR2 SQIVND (reference sequence). Trimming took 11 bases from V and 1 from J; bases not matched to a gene: 11. The CDR3 sequence is 15 residues long. This CDR3 is CAVRTGDMGNTEAFF. The CDR3 DNA sequence: TGTGCCGTTCGGACAGGGGACATGGGGAACACTGAAGCTTTCTTT.

This clonotype showed up just a few times. This chain links TRBV7-9 with TRBJ2-2; TRBD2 agrees at 13 bases. V gave up 0 bases and J gave up 10 bases; unmatched junction bases: 5. CDR1 is SEHNR and CDR2 is FQNEAQ in the germline V gene (reference sequence). The CDR3 is made up of 16 amino acids. CDR3 sequence reads: CASSLAPGLAGKELFF. The CDR3 DNA is TGTGCCAGCAGCTTAGCTCCGGGACTAGCGGGGAAGGAGCTGTTTTTT.

The J gene is TRBJ1-5, the V gene TRBV6-1, with unresolved D. CDR3 length: 13 amino acids. Deletions cut 5 bases from V and 5 bases from J, with 10 bases between. Germline CDR1 reads MNHNS; CDR2 reads SASEGT. The CDR3 loop is CASSSSGHQPQHF. CDR3 nucleotide sequence: TGTGCCAGCAGTTCTTCCGGGCATCAGCCCCAGCATTTT.

This clonotype has just a few counts. This chain joins TRBV19 and TRBJ1-6; tentatively, D is TRBD1 (6 bases). There are 16 residues in the CDR3. Per germline, CDR1 LNHDA and CDR2 SQIVND (reference sequence). Trimming removed 10 bases at V and 0 bases at J, with 16 bases between. DNA for the CDR3: TGTGCCACCCGGGAGGGGGAGAGCTCCTATAATTCACCCCTCCACTTT. Translation: CATREGESSYNSPLHF.

In regard to this clonotype: The conserved phenylalanine or tryptophan is not found at the CDR3 terminus, so this likely reflects a read error. The chain joins TRBV12-3 or TRBV12-4 to TRBJ2-1; 9 bases are shared with TRBD2. V lost 4 bases to trimming and J lost 5 bases; unmatched junction nucleotides: 6. This CDR3 comprises 15 residues. The CDR3 sequence is CASSYSGSFDNEQFL. For the CDR3, the DNA is TGTGCCAGCAGTTATAGCGGGAGTTTCGACAATGAGCAGTTCCTC.

This clonotype was recorded many times. This chain uses TRBV7-6 with TRBJ1-1; 7 bases align to TRBD1. Trimming cost V 5 bases and J 3 bases; bases outside gene matches: 12. The germline gives CDR1 SGHVS, CDR2 FNYEAQ. The CDR3 totals 16 residues. CDR3 residues: CASSNKETGLDTEAFF. CDR3 in DNA: TGTGCCAGCAGCAACAAGGAGACAGGGCTGGACACTGAAGCTTTCTTT.

This clonotype was seen at least ten times. The junction differs from germline at one of its ends, possibly a read error. V usage is TRBV10-2 and J usage is TRBJ1-4, with a possible D match to TRBD1 (5 bases). Germline V lookup: CDR1 WSHSY, CDR2 SAAADI. CDR3 length: 12 amino acids. CDR3 nucleotides: TGCGCCAGCAGAGACAGTAATGAAAAGCTGTTTTTT. This translates into CASRDSNEKLFF.

This clonotype was seen more than once but under ten times. The chain has TRBV7-6 and TRBJ1-1; D may be TRBD1 (5 bases). The germline V gene has CDR1 SGHVS and CDR2 FNYEAQ. The V end was cut by 6 bases, the J end by 7 bases, with 12 bases between. The length of the CDR3 is 12 residues. In nucleotides, the CDR3 is TGTGCCAGCAGACCCGACAGAGATGAAGCTTTCTTT. This sequence encodes CASRPDRDEAFF.

The table lists this clonotype with a few counts. The chain links TRBV6-5 to TRBJ2-1; 10 nucleotides agree with TRBD2. Germline V gene sequence: CDR1 MNHEY, CDR2 SVGAGI. The trim removed 5 bases at V and 10 bases at J, leaving 5 bases unmatched. The CDR3 extends over 13 amino acids. CDR3 in amino acids: CASSTGTSDEQFF. As DNA, the CDR3 is TGTGCCAGCAGTACCGGGACTAGCGACGAGCAGTTCTTC.

This rearrangement joins TRBV15 to TRBJ2-5; the match to TRBD1 covers 8 bases. V lost 0 bases and J lost 1; bases outside the gene matches: 10. The CDR3 runs 18 residues. Germline values: CDR1 LNHNV, CDR2 YYDKDF (reference sequence). The DNA for the CDR3 is TGTGCCACCAGCAGAGACCCCAAGGGACAGGCCATCCAAGAGACCCAGTACTTC. This encodes CATSRDPKGQAIQETQYF.

This clonotype was recorded at least ten times. CDR3 residues: CASSLLAGDDEQYF. CDR3 nucleotide sequence: TGTGCCAGCAGCTTACTAGCGGGAGACGACGAGCAGTACTTC. This chain links TRBV7-6 with TRBJ2-7, with TRBD2 identical over 10 bases. CDR3 size: 14 residues. Germline CDR1 and CDR2: SGHVS and FNYEAQ. Unmatched junction bases numbered 3, after V lost 2 bases and J lost 5 bases.

The chain combines TRBV7-6 with TRBJ2-7, with TRBD2 identical over 10 bases. The CDR3 has 16 amino acids. V lost 3 bases to trimming and J lost 5 bases; unmatched junction nucleotides: 10. The germline CDR1 and CDR2 sequences are SGHVS and FNYEAQ. The CDR3 nucleotides read TGTGCCAGCAGCTTCCAAAAAGCGGGGGGGACACACGAGCAGTACTTC. It codes for CASSFQKAGGTHEQYF.

The chain employs TRBV27 and TRBJ1-5, with D tentatively TRBD1 (5 bases). There are 14 residues in the CDR3. The germline gives CDR1 MNHEY, CDR2 SMNVEV (reference sequence). The V end lost 1 base, the J end lost 7 bases, and 11 bases lay between the germline ends. The DNA for the CDR3 is TGTGCCAGCAGTTTATACGCAGGGCACCAGCCCCAGCATTTT. Residues: CASSLYAGHQPQHF.

This clonotype was observed a handful of times. V gene TRBV10-3 combines with J gene TRBJ2-2; tentative D call: TRBD2 (5 bases). Trimming cost V 0 bases and J 1 base, with 6 bases left between them. CDR3 size: 15 residues. Germline CDR1 is ENHRY and CDR2 is SYGVKD. CDR3 sequence reads: CAISESRENTGELFF. The CDR3 region has the DNA TGTGCCATCAGTGAGTCGAGGGAGAACACCGGGGAGCTGTTTTTT.

This clonotype was seen more than once but under ten times. The chain has TRBV6-1 and TRBJ2-7; 12 nucleotides agree with TRBD1. The V gene's germline CDR1 is MNHNS and CDR2 SASEGT. This CDR3 has 15 residues. With 6 bases clipped from V and 2 bases from J, the junction kept 5 bases outside the gene matches. The CDR3 reads CASSTWDRGPYEQYF. The DNA for the CDR3 is TGTGCCAGCAGCACTTGGGACAGGGGGCCCTACGAGCAGTACTTC.

As concerns this clonotype: Since a much larger clone is just one base distant, this may be a read error. The chain uses TRBV19 and TRBJ2-2; maybe TRBD2 (5 bases). CDR1 is LNHDA, CDR2 SQIVND, per germline (reference sequence). This CDR3 comprises 14 residues. CDR3 nucleotides: TGTGCCAGTAGTACACCTCTCAGAACCGGGAAGCTGTTTTTT. Protein product: CASSTPLRTGKLFF.

This clonotype was detected many times. The chain combines TRBV9 with TRBJ2-2; TRBD2 aligns across 10 bases. Looked up from germline, CDR1 is SGDLS and CDR2 is YYNGEE. The trim removed 4 bases at V and 14 bases at J, leaving 11 bases unmatched. CDR3 length: 14 residues. This chain's CDR3 is CASSHSKERGGLFF. The CDR3, as DNA: TGTGCCAGCAGCCACTCGAAGGAGCGGGGGGGCCTGTTTTTT.

This clonotype was counted many times. The chain combines TRBV7-9 with TRBJ2-1, with 9 bases that match TRBD2. J was trimmed by 7 bases and V by 4 bases; bases with no gene match: 14. CDR3 length: 17 residues. Germline CDR1 is SEHNR and CDR2 is FQNEAQ (reference sequence). The CDR3 here is CASSSLAAGGLMNEQFF. In DNA form, the CDR3 reads TGTGCCAGCAGCTCTCTAGCGGCGGGGGGGCTGATGAATGAGCAGTTCTTC.

This clonotype was observed a handful of times. The chain links TRBV28 to TRBJ2-5; a weak D match, TRBD2 (5 bases). Per germline, CDR1 MDHEN and CDR2 SYDVKM. V shed 5 bases and J shed 5 bases, with 18 bases lying between them. The CDR3 has 15 amino acids. The DNA of the CDR3 is TGTGCCAGCAGTGTCGAGGGCCCTAGCATGGAGACCCAGTACTTC. The encoded protein is CASSVEGPSMETQYF.